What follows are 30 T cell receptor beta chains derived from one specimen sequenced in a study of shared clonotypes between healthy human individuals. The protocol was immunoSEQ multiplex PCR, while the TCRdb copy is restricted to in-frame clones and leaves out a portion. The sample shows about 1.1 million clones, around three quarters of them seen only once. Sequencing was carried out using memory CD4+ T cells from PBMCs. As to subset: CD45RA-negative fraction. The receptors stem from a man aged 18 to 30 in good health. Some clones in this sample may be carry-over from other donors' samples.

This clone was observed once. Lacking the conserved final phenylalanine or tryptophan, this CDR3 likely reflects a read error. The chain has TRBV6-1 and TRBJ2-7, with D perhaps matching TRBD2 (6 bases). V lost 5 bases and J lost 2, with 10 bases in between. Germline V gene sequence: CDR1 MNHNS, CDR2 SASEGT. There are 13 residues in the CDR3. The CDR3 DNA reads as TGTGCCAGCAGTCCTAGCGAGGCCTACGAGCAGTACTCC. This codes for CASSPSEAYEQYS.

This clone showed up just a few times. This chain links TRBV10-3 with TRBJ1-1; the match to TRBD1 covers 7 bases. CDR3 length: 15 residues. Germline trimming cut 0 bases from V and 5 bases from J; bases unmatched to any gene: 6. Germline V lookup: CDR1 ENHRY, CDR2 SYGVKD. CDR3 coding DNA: TGTGCCATCAGTGAGTCGAAGGGGGCCCTAACTGAAGCTTTCTTT. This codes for CAISESKGALTEAFF.

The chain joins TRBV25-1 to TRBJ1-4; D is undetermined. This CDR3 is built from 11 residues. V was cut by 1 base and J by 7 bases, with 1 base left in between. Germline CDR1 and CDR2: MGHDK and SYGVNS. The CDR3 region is CASSEFEKLFF. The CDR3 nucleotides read TGTGCCAGCAGTGAATTTGAAAAACTGTTTTTT. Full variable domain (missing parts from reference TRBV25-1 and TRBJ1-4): EADIYQTPRYLVIGTGKKITLECSQTMGHDKMYWYQQDPGMELHLIHYSYGVNSTEKGDLSSESTVSRIRTEHFPLTLESARPSHTSQYLCASSEFEKLFFGSGTQLSVL.

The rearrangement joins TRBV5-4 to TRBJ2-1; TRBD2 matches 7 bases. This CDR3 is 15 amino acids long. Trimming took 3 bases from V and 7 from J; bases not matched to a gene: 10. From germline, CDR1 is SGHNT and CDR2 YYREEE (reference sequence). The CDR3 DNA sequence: TGTGCCAGCAGCTCAAAGGCCCAGGGAGGGAATGAGCAGTTCTTC. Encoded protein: CASSSKAQGGNEQFF.

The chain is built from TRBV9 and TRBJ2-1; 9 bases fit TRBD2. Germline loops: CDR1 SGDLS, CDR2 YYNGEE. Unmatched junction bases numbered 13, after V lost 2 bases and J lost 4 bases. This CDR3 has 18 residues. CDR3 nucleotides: TGTGCCAGCAGCGTGTCTCCGGGGCGGGAGGGATCTTACAATGAGCAGTTCTTC. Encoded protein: CASSVSPGREGSYNEQFF.

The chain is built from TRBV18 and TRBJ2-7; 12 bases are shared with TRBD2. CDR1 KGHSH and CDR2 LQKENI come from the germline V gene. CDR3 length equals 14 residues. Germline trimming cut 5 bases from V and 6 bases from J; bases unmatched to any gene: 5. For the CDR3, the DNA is TGTGCCAGCTCAAGACTAGCGGGGGAAAGCGAGCAGTACTTC. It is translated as CASSRLAGESEQYF.

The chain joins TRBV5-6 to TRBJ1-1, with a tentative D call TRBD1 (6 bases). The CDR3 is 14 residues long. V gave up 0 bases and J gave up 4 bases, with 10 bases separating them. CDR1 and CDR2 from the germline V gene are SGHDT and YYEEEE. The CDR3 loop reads CASSLVGAFTEAFF. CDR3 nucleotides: TGTGCCAGCAGCTTGGTGGGGGCATTCACTGAAGCTTTCTTT.

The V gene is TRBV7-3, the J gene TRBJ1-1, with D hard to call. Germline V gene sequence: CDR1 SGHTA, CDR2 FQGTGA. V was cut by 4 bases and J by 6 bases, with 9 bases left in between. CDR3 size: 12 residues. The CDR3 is CASSSQWAEAFF. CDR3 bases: TGTGCCAGCAGCTCCCAATGGGCTGAAGCTTTCTTT.

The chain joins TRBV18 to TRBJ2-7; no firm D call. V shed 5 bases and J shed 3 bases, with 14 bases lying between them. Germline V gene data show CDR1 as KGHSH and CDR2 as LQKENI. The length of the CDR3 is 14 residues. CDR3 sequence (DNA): TGTGCCAGCTCAGCCACGGGCACCCGCTACGAGCAGTACTTC. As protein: CASSATGTRYEQYF.

CDR3 region: CASIGGSSYNSPLHF. For the CDR3, the DNA is TGTGCCAGCATCGGGGGGAGCTCCTATAATTCACCCCTCCACTTT. The rearrangement links TRBV28 to TRBJ1-6, with D maybe TRBD1 (5 bases). Germline assignment: CDR1 MDHEN and CDR2 SYDVKM. V was cut by 7 bases and J by 0 bases, with 10 bases left in between. This CDR3 spans 15 amino acids.

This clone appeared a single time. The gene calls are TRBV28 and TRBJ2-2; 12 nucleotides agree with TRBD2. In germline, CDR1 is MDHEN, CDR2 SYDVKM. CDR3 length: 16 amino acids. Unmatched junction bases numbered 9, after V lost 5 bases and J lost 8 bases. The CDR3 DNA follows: TGTGCCAGCAGTCTGAGGACTAGCGGGGAGTTGGGGGAGCTGTTTTTT. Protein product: CASSLRTSGELGELFF. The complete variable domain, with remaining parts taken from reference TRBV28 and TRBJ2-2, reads DVKVTQSSRYLVKRTGEKVFLECVQDMDHENMFWYRQDPGLGLRLIYFSYDVKMKEKGDIPEGYSVSREKKERFSLILESASTNQTSMYLCASSLRTSGELGELFFGEGSRLTVL.

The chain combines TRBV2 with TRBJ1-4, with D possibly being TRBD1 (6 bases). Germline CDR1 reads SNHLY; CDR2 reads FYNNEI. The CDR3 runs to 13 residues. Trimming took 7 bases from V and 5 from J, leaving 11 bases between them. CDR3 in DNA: TGTGCCAGCATGAATCAGGGGAATGAAAAACTGTTTTTT. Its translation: CASMNQGNEKLFF.

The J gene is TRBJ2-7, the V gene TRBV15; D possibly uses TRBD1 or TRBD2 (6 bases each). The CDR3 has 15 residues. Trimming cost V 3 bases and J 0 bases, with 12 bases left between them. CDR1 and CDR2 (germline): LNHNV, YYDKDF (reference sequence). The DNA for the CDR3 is TGTGCCACCAGCAGGGGACACGGGAGCTCCTACGAGCAGTACTTC. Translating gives CATSRGHGSSYEQYF.

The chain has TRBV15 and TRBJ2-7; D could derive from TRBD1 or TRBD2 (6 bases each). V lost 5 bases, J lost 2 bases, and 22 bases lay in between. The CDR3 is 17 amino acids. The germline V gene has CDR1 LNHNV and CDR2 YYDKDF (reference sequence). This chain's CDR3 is CATSPEGGIGLAYEQYF. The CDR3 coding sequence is TGTGCCACCAGCCCGGAGGGGGGTATAGGTCTCGCCTACGAGCAGTACTTC.

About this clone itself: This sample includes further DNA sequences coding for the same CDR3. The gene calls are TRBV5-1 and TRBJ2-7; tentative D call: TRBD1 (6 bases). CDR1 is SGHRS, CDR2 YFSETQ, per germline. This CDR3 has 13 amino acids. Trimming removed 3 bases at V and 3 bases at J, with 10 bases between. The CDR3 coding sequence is TGCGCCAGCAGCTCCACAGGGAGCTACGAGCAGTACTTC. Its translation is CASSSTGSYEQYF.

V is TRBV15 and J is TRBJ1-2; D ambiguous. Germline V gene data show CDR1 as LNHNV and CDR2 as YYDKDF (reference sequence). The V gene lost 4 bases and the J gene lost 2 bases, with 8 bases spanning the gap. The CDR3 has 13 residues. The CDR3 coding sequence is TGTGCCACCAGCATAGGCGACAACTATGGCTACACCTTC. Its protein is CATSIGDNYGYTF.

CDR3 bases: TGTGCCAGCAGCTTAGATCCCGCCACTGAAGCTTTCTTT. Amino acid sequence: CASSLDPATEAFF. The rearrangement links TRBV11-3 to TRBJ1-1; D is unresolved. V was pared by 0 bases and J by 4 bases, with 6 bases between. This CDR3 is 13 amino acids long. From germline, CDR1 is SGHNT and CDR2 YENEEA.

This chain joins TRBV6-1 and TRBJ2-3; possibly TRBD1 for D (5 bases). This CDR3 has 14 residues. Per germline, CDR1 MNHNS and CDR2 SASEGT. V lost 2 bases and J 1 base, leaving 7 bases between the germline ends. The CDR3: CASSESRGTDTQYF. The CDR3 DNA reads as TGTGCCAGCAGTGAAAGCAGGGGCACAGATACGCAGTATTTT.

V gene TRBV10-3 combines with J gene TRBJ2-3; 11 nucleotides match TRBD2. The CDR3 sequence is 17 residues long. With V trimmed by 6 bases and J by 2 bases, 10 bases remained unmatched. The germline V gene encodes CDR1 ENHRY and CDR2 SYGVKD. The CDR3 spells CAISRTTSGSPTDTQYF. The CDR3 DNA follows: TGTGCCATCAGCCGAACTACTAGCGGGAGCCCCACAGATACGCAGTATTTT.

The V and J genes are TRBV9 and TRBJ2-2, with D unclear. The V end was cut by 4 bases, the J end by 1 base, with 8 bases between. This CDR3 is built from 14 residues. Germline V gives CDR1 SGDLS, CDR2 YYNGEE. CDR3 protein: CASSPRLNTGELFF. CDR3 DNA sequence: TGTGCCAGCAGCCCACGCCTGAACACCGGGGAGCTGTTTTTT.

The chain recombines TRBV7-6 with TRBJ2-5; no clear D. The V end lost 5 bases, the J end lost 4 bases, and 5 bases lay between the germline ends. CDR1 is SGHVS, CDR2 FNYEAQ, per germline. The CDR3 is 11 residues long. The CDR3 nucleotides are TGTGCCAGCAGCCGTTCAGAGACCCAGTACTTC. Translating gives CASSRSETQYF.

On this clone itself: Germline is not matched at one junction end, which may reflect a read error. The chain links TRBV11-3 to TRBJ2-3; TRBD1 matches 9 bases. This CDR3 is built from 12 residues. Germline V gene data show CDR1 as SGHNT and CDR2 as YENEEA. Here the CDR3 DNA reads TGTGCCAGCAGCTTAGGCCGGGACAGGGTACATTTT. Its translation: CASSLGRDRVHF.

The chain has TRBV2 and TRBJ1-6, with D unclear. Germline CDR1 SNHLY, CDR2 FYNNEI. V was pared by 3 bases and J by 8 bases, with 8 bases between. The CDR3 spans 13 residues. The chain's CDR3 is CASSELAYSPLHF. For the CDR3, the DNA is TGTGCCAGCAGTGAGTTGGCCTATTCACCCCTCCACTTT.

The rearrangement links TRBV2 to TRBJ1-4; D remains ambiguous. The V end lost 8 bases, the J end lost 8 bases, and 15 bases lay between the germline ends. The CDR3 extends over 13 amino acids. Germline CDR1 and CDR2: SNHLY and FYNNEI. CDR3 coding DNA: TGTGCCAGCCTCGAAGGGCCAGGAGAAAAACTGTTTTTT. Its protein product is CASLEGPGEKLFF.

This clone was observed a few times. The CDR3 sequence is CASSLDRGVVNTEAFF. DNA of the CDR3: TGTGCCAGCAGCCTAGACAGGGGGGTAGTGAACACTGAAGCTTTCTTT. The chain recombines TRBV14 with TRBJ1-1; 9 bases are a match to TRBD1. The CDR3 contains 16 residues. After removal of 4 bases from V and 0 bases from J, the junction contained 6 bases not matched to a gene. Germline V gene sequence: CDR1 SGHDN, CDR2 FVKESK.

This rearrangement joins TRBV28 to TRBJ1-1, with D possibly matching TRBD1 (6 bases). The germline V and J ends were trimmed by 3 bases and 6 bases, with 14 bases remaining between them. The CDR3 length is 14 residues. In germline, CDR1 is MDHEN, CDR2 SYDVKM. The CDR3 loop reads CASSFTGLKAEAFF. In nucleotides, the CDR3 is TGTGCCAGCAGTTTTACAGGGTTGAAGGCTGAAGCTTTCTTT. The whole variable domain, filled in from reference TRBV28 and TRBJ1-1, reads DVKVTQSSRYLVKRTGEKVFLECVQDMDHENMFWYRQDPGLGLRLIYFSYDVKMKEKGDIPEGYSVSREKKERFSLILESASTNQTSMYLCASSFTGLKAEAFFGQGTRLTVV.

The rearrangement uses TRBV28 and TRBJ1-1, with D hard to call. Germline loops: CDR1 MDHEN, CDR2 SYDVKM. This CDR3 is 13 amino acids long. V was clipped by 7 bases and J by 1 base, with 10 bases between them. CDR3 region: CASKGNENTEAFF. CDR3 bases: TGTGCCAGCAAGGGTAACGAGAACACTGAAGCTTTCTTT.

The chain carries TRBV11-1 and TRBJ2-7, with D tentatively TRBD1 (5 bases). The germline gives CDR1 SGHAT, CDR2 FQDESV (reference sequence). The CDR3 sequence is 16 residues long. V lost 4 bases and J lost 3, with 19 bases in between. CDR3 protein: CASSSLGAISYYEQYF. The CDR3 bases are TGTGCCAGCAGCTCCCTAGGGGCGATAAGTTACTACGAGCAGTACTTC.

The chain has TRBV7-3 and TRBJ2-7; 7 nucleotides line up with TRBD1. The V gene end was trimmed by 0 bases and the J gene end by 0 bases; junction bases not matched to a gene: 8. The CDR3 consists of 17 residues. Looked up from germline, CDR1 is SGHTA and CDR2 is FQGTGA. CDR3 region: CASSLTPTGASSYEQYF. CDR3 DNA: TGTGCCAGCAGCTTAACCCCCACAGGGGCTAGCTCCTACGAGCAGTACTTC. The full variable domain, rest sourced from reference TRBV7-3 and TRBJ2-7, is GAGVSQTPSNKVTEKGKYVELRCDPISGHTALYWYRQSLGQGPEFLIYFQGTGAADDSGLPNDRFFAVRPEGSVSTLKIQRTERGDSAVYLCASSLTPTGASSYEQYFGPGTRLTVT.

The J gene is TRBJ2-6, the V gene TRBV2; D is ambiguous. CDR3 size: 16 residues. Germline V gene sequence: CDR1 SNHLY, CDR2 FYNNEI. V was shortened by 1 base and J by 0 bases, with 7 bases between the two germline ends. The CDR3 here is CASSEGQSSGANVLTF. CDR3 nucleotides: TGTGCCAGCAGTGAAGGCCAGAGCTCTGGGGCCAACGTCCTGACTTTC. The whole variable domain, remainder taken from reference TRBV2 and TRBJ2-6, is EPEVTQTPSHQVTQMGQEVILRCVPISNHLYFYWYRQILGQKVEFLVSFYNNEISEKSEIFDDQFSVERPDGSNFTLKIRSTKLEDSAMYFCASSEGQSSGANVLTFGAGSRLTVL.